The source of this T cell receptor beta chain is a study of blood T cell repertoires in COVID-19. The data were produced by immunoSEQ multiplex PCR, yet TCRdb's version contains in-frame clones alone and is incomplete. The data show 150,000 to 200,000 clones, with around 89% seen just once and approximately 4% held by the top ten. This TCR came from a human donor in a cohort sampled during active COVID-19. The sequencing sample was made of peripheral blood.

CDR3 amino acids: CASSLAEYNEQFF. In DNA form, the CDR3 reads TGTGCCAGTAGCCTAGCGGAATACAATGAGCAGTTCTTC. J is TRBJ2-1 and V is TRBV19, with 7 bases identical to TRBD2. V lost 6 bases to trimming and J lost 4 bases; unmatched junction nucleotides: 3. CDR3 length: 13 residues. CDR1 is LNHDA and CDR2 is SQIVND in the germline V gene (reference sequence).